Listed here are 16 T cell receptor beta chains from one sample, sequenced in a study of graft-versus-host responses after intestinal transplantation. The repertoire was sequenced with immunoSEQ multiplex PCR; TCRdb's copy has only in-frame clones and lacks some. Of tens of thousands of clones in the sample, around 94% were seen once. Sequenced material: PBMCs, taken 156 days after intestinal transplant. These receptors all come from a human patient who received an intestinal transplant, so some T cells may come from the graft donor.

Worth noting for this clone: Compared with germline, one end of the junction differs, possibly owing to a read error. V gene TRBV5-1 combines with J gene TRBJ2-1; 8 nucleotides align to TRBD1. The CDR3 sequence is 17 residues long. Germline V gene lookup returns CDR1 SGHRS and CDR2 YFSETQ. DNA of the CDR3: TGCGCCAGCAGCCCCTGGACAGGGCTACTTTCCTCCAATGAGCAGTTCTTC. Amino acid sequence: CASSPWTGLLSSNEQFF.

This chain links TRBV11-2 with TRBJ2-7; D call uncertain. From germline, CDR1 is SGHAT and CDR2 FQNNGV. V dropped 2 bases and J dropped 5 bases, with 7 bases sitting between them. The CDR3 contains 12 residues. The CDR3 DNA reads as TGTGCCAGCAGCTTATTCCGGGACGAGCAGTACTTC. It is translated as CASSLFRDEQYF. The complete variable domain, with remaining parts taken from reference TRBV11-2 and TRBJ2-7, reads EAGVAQSPRYKIIEKRQSVAFWCNPISGHATLYWYQQILGQGPKLLIQFQNNGVVDDSQLPKDRFSAERLKGVDSTLKIQPAKLEDSAVYLCASSLFRDEQYFGPGTRLTVT.

The V call is TRBV11-2, the J call TRBJ2-1; 9 bases fit TRBD2. The CDR3 extends over 17 amino acids. V was clipped by 1 base and J by 3 bases; unmatched bases: 7. Germline values: CDR1 SGHAT, CDR2 FQNNGV. The CDR3 region has the DNA TGTGCCAGCAGCTTAGTAGGTAGCGGGAGCAACTACAATGAGCAGTTCTTC. Its protein product is CASSLVGSGSNYNEQFF.

The chain combines TRBV19 with TRBJ1-5, with D possibly being TRBD1 (5 bases). Germline loops: CDR1 LNHDA, CDR2 SQIVND (reference sequence). The length of the CDR3 is 13 residues. Trimming stripped 9 bases from V and 0 bases from J, with 9 bases between. The CDR3 bases are TGTGCCAGCAGGGATTTTAGCAATCAGCCCCAGCATTTT. The encoded protein is CASRDFSNQPQHF.

The gene calls are TRBV6-5 and TRBJ2-1, with D tentatively TRBD2 (7 bases). CDR1 and CDR2 (germline): MNHEY, SVGAGI. CDR3 length: 14 amino acids. V was clipped by 11 bases and J by 7 bases, with 21 bases between them. In DNA form, the CDR3 reads TGTGCCGGGGGGCGGGAGTGGGATGAGAATGAGCAGTTCTTC. Translating it yields CAGGREWDENEQFF.

V is TRBV12-2 and J is TRBJ2-1; TRBD2 is taken as the D call from the table, unchecked against the DNA. TRBV12-2 is classified as a pseudogene. The CDR3 consists of 15 residues. CDR3 bases: TGTGCAAGTCGCTTTTACCCCGGGAGTTACAATGAGCAGTTCTTC. Its protein is CASRFYPGSYNEQFF.

This chain links TRBV28 with TRBJ2-7; D is uncertain. The V end lost 9 bases, the J end lost 4 bases, and 16 bases lay between the germline ends. Germline V gene data show CDR1 as MDHEN and CDR2 as SYDVKM. The CDR3 extends over 13 amino acids. CDR3 region: CASYAGPFYEQYF. The DNA for the CDR3 is TGTGCCAGTTACGCCGGGCCCTTTTACGAGCAGTACTTC.

The gene calls are TRBV13 and TRBJ2-7; 9 bases align to TRBD2. Trimming cost V 3 bases and J 2 bases; bases outside gene matches: 5. The CDR3 spans 15 residues. The V gene's germline CDR1 is PRHDT and CDR2 FYEKMQ (reference sequence). CDR3 residues: CASSFPTSGTYEQYF. The CDR3, as DNA: TGTGCCAGCAGCTTCCCGACTAGCGGTACCTACGAGCAGTACTTC.

CDR3 DNA: TGTGCCAGCAGAATGAACTATGGCTACACCTTC. Residues: CASRMNYGYTF. This chain links TRBV7-2 with TRBJ1-2; D unresolved. V gave up 6 bases and J gave up 2 bases, with 4 bases separating them. CDR1 SGHTA and CDR2 FQGNSA come from the germline V gene. CDR3 length: 11 residues.

The chain links TRBV29-1 to TRBJ1-2; maybe TRBD1 (5 bases). Germline CDR1 reads SQVTM; CDR2 reads ANQGSEA. The germline V and J ends were trimmed by 3 bases and 8 bases, with 10 bases remaining between them. This CDR3 is built from 11 residues. The chain's CDR3 is CSVDQKGGYTF. CDR3 nucleotides: TGCAGCGTTGACCAGAAGGGGGGCTACACCTTC.

The V and J genes are TRBV30 and TRBJ1-1; D remains ambiguous. Germline V gene sequence: CDR1 GTSNPN, CDR2 SVGIG (reference sequence). The CDR3 loop spans 13 amino acids. V dropped 0 bases and J dropped 4 bases, with 9 bases sitting between them. CDR3 sequence reads: CAWSVNWATEAFF. The CDR3 DNA reads TGTGCCTGGAGTGTAAATTGGGCCACTGAAGCTTTCTTT.

The V gene is TRBV19, the J gene TRBJ2-7, with 8 bases fitting TRBD2. J gave up 5 bases and V 3 bases, and 9 bases lay outside the gene matches. Germline V lookup: CDR1 LNHDA, CDR2 SQIVND (reference sequence). The CDR3 is 15 residues long. The CDR3 sequence is CASSISGMSSDEQYF. In nucleotides, the CDR3 is TGTGCCAGTAGTATTAGCGGGATGAGCAGCGACGAGCAGTACTTC.

The chain uses TRBV10-1 and TRBJ2-7; D perhaps matches TRBD2 (5 bases). This CDR3 comprises 14 residues. The germline gives CDR1 WNHNN, CDR2 SYGVQD (reference sequence). V lost 6 bases to trimming and J lost 2 bases, with 14 bases between them. In DNA, the CDR3 is TGCGCCAGCAGCCGGACTTCCCCGACCTACGAGCAGTACTTC. Translating it yields CASSRTSPTYEQYF.

This sequence joins TRBV4-2 and TRBJ1-4; D uncertain. Between the trimmed V and J ends, which lost 0 bases and 0 bases, there was a span of 17 bases. The CDR3 totals 19 residues. Germline assignment: CDR1 LGHNA and CDR2 YNFKEQ. The CDR3 DNA follows: TGTGCCAGCAGCCAAGATCAAGTAGGTGGGATTGCAACTAATGAAAAACTGTTTTTT. It encodes CASSQDQVGGIATNEKLFF.

The chain combines TRBV13 with TRBJ1-4; tentative D call: TRBD1 (6 bases). Germline V lookup: CDR1 PRHDT, CDR2 FYEKMQ (reference sequence). This CDR3 region has 15 residues. The germline V and J ends were trimmed by 4 bases and 2 bases, with 11 bases remaining between them. As DNA, the CDR3 is TGTGCCAGCAGCTCCAGGGGTACGACTAATGAAAAACTGTTTTTT. Its protein product is CASSSRGTTNEKLFF.

This clone was counted only a few times. The chain carries TRBV6-5 and TRBJ2-3; D is undetermined. The germline gives CDR1 MNHEY, CDR2 SVGAGI. The CDR3 has 12 amino acids. With 2 bases removed from V and 2 bases from J, the gap between germline ends came to 2 bases. As DNA, the CDR3 is TGTGCCAGCAGTTACAACACAGATACGCAGTATTTT. Its translation: CASSYNTDTQYF.